These 13 T cell receptor beta chains originate from one sample sequenced in a study of T cell changes during pregnancy in multiple sclerosis. TCRdb's copy holds only in-frame clones and misses some; the assay was immunoSEQ multiplex PCR. In the table there are about 44,000 clones, roughly 87% of which are singletons. Source: CD4+ T cells from peripheral blood mononuclear cells, taken after pregnancy. These receptors were collected from a female donor with multiple sclerosis, enrolled in a pregnancy study.

This sequence joins TRBV4-2 and TRBJ1-5; TRBD1 matches 8 bases. This CDR3 spans 16 amino acids. Trimming at V came to 2 bases and at J to 6 bases, leaving 9 bases not matched to a gene. The germline gives CDR1 LGHNA, CDR2 YNFKEQ. This chain's CDR3 is CASSQILQGASQPQHF. CDR3 coding DNA: TGTGCCAGCAGCCAAATCCTTCAGGGGGCGAGTCAGCCCCAGCATTTT.

This clone was detected once. V usage is TRBV5-1 and J usage is TRBJ2-1; D is unclear. Germline CDR1 is SGHRS and CDR2 is YFSETQ. The length of the CDR3 is 13 residues. V was pared by 0 bases and J by 5 bases, with 6 bases between. CDR3 sequence (DNA): TGCGCCAGCAGCTTGGTTTCTGACAATGAGCAGTTCTTC. Protein product: CASSLVSDNEQFF.

The V and J genes are TRBV5-1 and TRBJ1-3; 7 bases are a match to TRBD1. CDR1 is SGHRS, CDR2 YFSETQ, per germline. V trimming: 0 bases; J trimming: 3 bases; junction bases outside the gene matches: 0. The CDR3 has 14 amino acids. CDR3 amino acids: CASSLGDSGNTIYF. The CDR3 DNA reads as TGCGCCAGCAGCTTGGGGGACAGTGGAAACACCATATATTTT. Complete variable domain (other parts from reference TRBV5-1 and TRBJ1-3): KAGVTQTPRYLIKTRGQQVTLSCSPISGHRSVSWYQQTPGQGLQFLFEYFSETQRNKGNFPGRFSGRQFSNSRSEMNVSTLELGDSALYLCASSLGDSGNTIYFGEGSWLTVV.

The gene calls are TRBV28 and TRBJ1-3; 10 bases match TRBD1. The ends lost 4 bases at V and 8 bases at J; junction bases unmatched: 5. CDR3 length: 14 amino acids. In germline, CDR1 is MDHEN, CDR2 SYDVKM. CDR3 protein: CASSYWTGGHTIYF. CDR3 in DNA: TGTGCCAGCAGTTACTGGACAGGGGGGCACACCATATATTTT.

The chain employs TRBV5-1 and TRBJ1-1; the D is unclear. V dropped 0 bases and J dropped 2 bases, with 11 bases sitting between them. The CDR3 is 15 residues long. Germline V gene lookup returns CDR1 SGHRS and CDR2 YFSETQ. CDR3 sequence: CASSLGAHINTEAFF. CDR3 coding DNA: TGCGCCAGCAGCTTGGGGGCACATATAAACACTGAAGCTTTCTTT. The whole variable domain, remainder taken from reference TRBV5-1 and TRBJ1-1, is KAGVTQTPRYLIKTRGQQVTLSCSPISGHRSVSWYQQTPGQGLQFLFEYFSETQRNKGNFPGRFSGRQFSNSRSEMNVSTLELGDSALYLCASSLGAHINTEAFFGQGTRLTVV.

The chain recombines TRBV19 with TRBJ2-5; 9 bases align to TRBD1. The germline gives CDR1 LNHDA, CDR2 SQIVND (reference sequence). V was pared by 5 bases and J by 5 bases, with 9 bases of the junction left unmatched. This CDR3 is 15 amino acids long. This CDR3 reads CASSPQQGAGETQYF. For the CDR3, the DNA is TGTGCCAGTAGTCCTCAACAGGGGGCGGGTGAGACCCAGTACTTC.

The rearrangement uses TRBV19 and TRBJ2-1, with D perhaps TRBD2 (5 bases). Trimming stripped 7 bases from V and 1 base from J, with 8 bases between. This CDR3 has 13 residues. Germline V gene sequence: CDR1 LNHDA, CDR2 SQIVND (reference sequence). For the CDR3, the DNA is TGTGCCAGTATGGGAGTATCCTACAATGAGCAGTTCTTC. It specifies CASMGVSYNEQFF.

V usage is TRBV18 and J usage is TRBJ2-1; TRBD2 aligns across 14 bases. J lost 5 bases, V lost 4 bases, and 10 bases had no gene match. The germline V gene encodes CDR1 KGHSH and CDR2 LQKENI. CDR3 size: 18 residues. CDR3 amino acids: CASSQNTPGLAGDNEQFF. In DNA, the CDR3 is TGTGCCAGCTCACAAAACACCCCGGGACTAGCGGGAGACAATGAGCAGTTCTTC.

The chain has TRBV5-1 and TRBJ2-7, with TRBD1 identical over 9 bases. Germline trimming cut 3 bases from V and 6 bases from J; bases unmatched to any gene: 10. Germline CDR1 is SGHRS and CDR2 is YFSETQ. CDR3 length: 15 amino acids. CDR3 bases: TGCGCCAGCAGCTCTACACAGGGGGCGCCAGGCGAGCAGTACTTC. It codes for CASSSTQGAPGEQYF.

This clone was picked up one time. The CDR3 sequence: CASSLLLAGELFF. The DNA for the CDR3 is TGTGCCAGCAGCTTATTACTAGCCGGGGAGCTGTTTTTT. The chain uses TRBV7-2 and TRBJ2-2; perhaps TRBD2 as D (5 bases). V lost 2 bases and J lost 6, with 7 bases in between. The CDR3 is 13 residues long. Germline CDR1 SGHTA, CDR2 FQGNSA.

The rearrangement links TRBV18 to TRBJ2-7; 8 bases are shared with TRBD2. The CDR3 covers 15 residues. The V gene end was trimmed by 2 bases and the J gene end by 6 bases; junction bases not matched to a gene: 9. CDR1 is KGHSH, CDR2 LQKENI, per germline. The CDR3 bases are TGTGCCAGCTCACCAAATTGGCGGGAGGTCGCCGAGCAGTACTTC. Protein: CASSPNWREVAEQYF.

There are a few counts of this clone. The chain is built from TRBV5-6 and TRBJ2-5; 9 bases agree with TRBD2. The CDR3 contains 16 residues. Germline values: CDR1 SGHDT, CDR2 YYEEEE. Trimming at V came to 7 bases and at J to 5 bases, leaving 15 bases not matched to a gene. CDR3 in amino acids: CASLLAGGPRYETQYF. The CDR3 DNA sequence: TGTGCCAGCTTGTTGGCGGGAGGGCCTAGGTACGAGACCCAGTACTTC.

DNA for the CDR3: TGCGCCAGCAGCTTATTTAGCGGGGTCCAAGAGACCCAGTACTTC. The encoded protein is CASSLFSGVQETQYF. J is TRBJ2-5 and V is TRBV5-1; TRBD2 agrees at 8 bases. The V gene's germline CDR1 is SGHRS and CDR2 YFSETQ. CDR3 length equals 15 residues. The J segment lost 1 base and the V segment lost 2 bases, leaving 4 bases of the junction unmatched.